The TCR beta chain described here comes from a study of shared clonotypes between healthy human individuals. Study-level background: CD4 naive cells filled three plates per donor, CD4 memory three, CD8 naive two and CD8 memory one.

The study, taken as a whole, reports: Unshared clonotypes carried lower generation probabilities than those common to all four donors.

Authors' methods: ImmunoSEQ output lacked quality scores and full-length reads, limiting matched filtering. Sequencing was performed with immunoSEQ multiplex PCR; in TCRdb, only in-frame clones are kept and a portion is missing. D and trimming were read from the DNA, whereas the V and J calls and clone size are those reported in that table. The sample has some 240,000 clones; just over 65% are singletons. This clone showed up just a few times. No antigen is known for it. The TCR comes from a man aged 25 to 45 in good health. The sequencing sample was made of memory CD4+ T cells sorted from blood. The subset here: CD45RA-negative fraction.

CDR3 protein: CASSEEGQGYQPQHF. The CDR3 bases are TGTGCCAGCAGTGAAGAGGGACAGGGGTATCAGCCCCAGCATTTT. The J gene is TRBJ1-5, the V gene TRBV6-1; 10 nucleotides match TRBD1. Trimming cost V 1 base and J 5 bases; bases outside gene matches: 2. CDR1 and CDR2 from the germline V gene are MNHNS and SASEGT. The CDR3 is 15 residues long.